This TCR beta chain is drawn from a study of PD-L1 blockade in urothelial cancer. J gave up 6 bases and V 0 bases, and 5 bases lay outside the gene matches. The CDR3 extends over 15 amino acids. The germline V gene encodes CDR1 SGHRS and CDR2 YFSETQ. Specified time point: peripheral blood 6 weeks after treatment start. Some clones are missing from TCRdb's copy, which holds only in-frame ones; the method was immunoSEQ multiplex PCR. The top ten clones hold 0.87% of a sample with about 76,000 clones, approximately 90% of them seen once. The specimen was PBMCs, collected around atezolizumab (anti-PD-L1) treatment. This receptor was taken from a woman over 75 with urothelial cancer. The V call is TRBV5-1, the J call TRBJ2-1, with TRBD2 matching 8 bases. The CDR3 loop is CASSLAGGPGNEQFF. CDR3 sequence (DNA): TGCGCCAGCAGCTTGGCGGGAGGGCCTGGCAATGAGCAGTTCTTC.